This T cell receptor (beta chain) stems from a study of neurological immune-mediated disorders. Trimming left V 0 bases short and J 3 bases short, with 10 bases between. The germline CDR1 and CDR2 sequences are SGHRS and YFSETQ. The CDR3 spans 14 residues. TCRdb reprocessed the 5' RACE reads via MiXCR and lists one record per CDR3 protein. The sample lists 45,000 to 55,000 distinct CDR3 sequences, 4.5% to 7% occurring once. This clonotype was seen many times. The rearrangement joins TRBV5-1 to TRBJ2-7, with a possible D match to TRBD2 (6 bases). The clonotype originates from a young woman with multiple sclerosis. Sequencing was performed on CD4+ T cells from blood. CDR3 region: CASSLAGSVYEQYF. The CDR3 DNA reads as TGCGCCAGCAGCTTGGCCGGGAGTGTCTACGAGCAGTACTTC.